The sequence of this TCR beta chain was determined in a study of blood T cell repertoires in COVID-19. Only in-frame clones appear in the TCRdb table, and some are missing; sequencing was by immunoSEQ multiplex PCR. The sample includes approximately 260,000 clones, 90% of them seen just once. The sequence derives from a woman in her fifties or sixties with COVID-19, enrolled during active disease. Sequencing was done on a sample of peripheral blood.

The CDR3 bases are TGTGCCAGCTCGGACCTGGACGGGGTTAATGAAAAACTGTTTTTT. This translates into CASSDLDGVNEKLFF. The chain is built from TRBV6-6 and TRBJ1-4; D is ambiguous. Trimming cost V 8 bases and J 4 bases, with 17 bases left between them. Germline CDR1 and CDR2: MNHNY and SVGAGI (reference sequence). CDR3 length equals 15 residues.